Below, one T cell receptor (beta chain) is given with its context. Using immunoSEQ multiplex PCR, the repertoire was profiled, and TCRdb retains in-frame clones only, with some absent. The profile shows some 38,000 clones, around four fifths of them singletons. The record originates from a study of blood T cell repertoires in COVID-19. Unmatched junction bases numbered 6, after V lost 2 bases and J lost 7 bases. In germline, CDR1 is SGHRS, CDR2 YFSETQ. CDR3 size: 15 residues. This clonotype originated in a man in his sixties with COVID-19, enrolled during active disease. The chain uses TRBV5-1 and TRBJ1-4, with 9 bases lining up with TRBD1. Sequenced: peripheral blood. The CDR3 is CASSLNTGGGEKLFF. For the CDR3, the DNA is TGCGCCAGCAGCTTAAACACAGGGGGCGGTGAAAAACTGTTTTTT.